This paragraph covers one T cell receptor (beta chain) sequence. This clonotype was observed a few times. Its cognate antigen has yet to be identified. No per-base quality is available; no much larger clone lies one base away. The sample belongs to a study of identical twins (dated by TCRdb to about 2016). For context, the study as a whole: To test whether fetal clonotypes persist, the study used deep sequencing on TCR alpha and beta repertoires from monozygotic twins, unrelated adults of various ages, and cord blood. To rule out contamination, the twin experiments were replicated at different times with different library preparation protocols.

All donors were healthy Caucasians. Three pairs of female monozygotic twins, all aged about 18 to 29 years, made up the twin cohort. Positive isolation kits from Invitrogen were used to isolate CD4+ and CD8+ T cell populations. The library relied on 5' RACE. TCRdb records Illumina HiSeq 2000 as the sequencer. Template switching added a universal primer binding site, and the final cDNA carried a unique molecular identifier that allowed TCR cDNA molecules to be counted accurately. Specific primers in the conserved constant-segment region were used to synthesize first-strand cDNA for TCR alpha and beta chains. To control for contamination, every cDNA library carried two barcodes: a SMART-Mk sample barcode plus Illumina barcodes. TruSeq adapter sequences and Illumina sample barcodes were added in two successive PCR steps. The Illumina HiSeq platform was used with custom primers to sequence TCR alpha and beta cDNA libraries. On the authors' methods: MiGEC was used to process raw reads and extract unique molecular identifiers, and MiXCR was used to find CDR3 positions. For each individual, recombination models were inferred using an EM algorithm with the repgenHMM and IGoR tools. Shared clonotype analysis was performed with the tcR package in R, normalizing sharing by the product of cloneset sizes. To study raw recombination without the effects of thymic and clonal selection, out-of-frame nonproductive sequences were analyzed. Clones were called with MiXCR by TCRdb after fastp trimmed the public reads at Q25, and only in-frame beta chains were retained. CDR3 protein sequences are deduplicated, and each keeps its most common genes and DNA. TCRdb, not the original authors, processed these V and J calls. The sample has roughly 490,000 distinct CDR3 sequences on record, about 13% of them singletons. The ten largest clonotypes hold more than 0.8% of the sample.

Overall results and qualifications from the work: Out-of-frame TCR alpha sharing in monozygotic twins was systematically underestimated by recombination models, whereas sharing between unrelated individuals was in agreement with the recombination models. In beta out-of-frame sequences, excess twin sharing was weaker, because having fewer shared sequences lowered the signal-to-noise ratio. Fewer insertions were carried by abundant cord blood beta clonotypes; a weaker similar trend was observed in young adult naive repertoires, while no such trend was observed in memory repertoires. Compared with coincidental sharing between unrelated individuals, out-of-frame TCR alpha sequences shared between twins had an excess of sequences with low generation probability. Zero-insertion analyses could be partly confounded by invariant T cells such as MAIT and iNKT, although diverse VJ usage argued against such confounding for most clonotypes. Because the same donors could not be followed over many years, the conclusions relied on cross-sectional statistical analysis.

Between the V and J ends, shortened by 7 bases and 2 bases respectively, the junction contains 9 bases. The CDR3 contains 13 residues, cysteine and phenylalanine counted. Here the CDR3 DNA is all that survives: 39 bases in frame from base 1. From a lookup of the germline V gene (reference sequence), CDR1 and CDR2 are LNHDA and SQIVND. These data were also reused for a study on yellow fever vaccine responses in identical twins. Per the second study: According to the authors, in identical twins the way T cells responded to vaccination appeared partly convergent and partly personalized. In the study, vaccine-responding T cell clones were precisely tracked in identical twins.

The material sequenced was CD4+ T cells sorted from blood. The V gene is TRBV19 and the J gene is TRBJ2-4; D gene: possibly TRBD1, on 5 matching bases. The TCR comes from a woman between 18 and 30 years old in good health. The encoded CDR3 is CASNAGSKNIQYF. In nucleotide form, the sequence is TGTGCCAGTAACGCAGGGTCCAAAAACATTCAGTACTTC.